The 30 T cell receptor beta chains given below trace back to one sample, sequenced in a study of blood T cell repertoires in COVID-19. Clones were sequenced by immunoSEQ multiplex PCR, and TCRdb holds only the in-frame ones, with some missing. Of about 180,000 clones in the sample, around 80% were seen once. The material sequenced was peripheral blood. All receptors come from a woman older than 75 with COVID-19, enrolled during active disease.

The chain joins TRBV11-2 to TRBJ1-2; possible D gene TRBD1, 6 bases. CDR3 length: 13 residues. V was cut by 5 bases and J by 2 bases, with 9 bases left in between. The germline V gene encodes CDR1 SGHAT and CDR2 FQNNGV. CDR3: CASSQDRNYGYTF. DNA for the CDR3: TGTGCCAGCAGCCAAGACAGGAACTATGGCTACACCTTC. The full variable domain, rest sourced from reference TRBV11-2 and TRBJ1-2, is EAGVAQSPRYKIIEKRQSVAFWCNPISGHATLYWYQQILGQGPKLLIQFQNNGVVDDSQLPKDRFSAERLKGVDSTLKIQPAKLEDSAVYLCASSQDRNYGYTFGSGTRLTVV.

The chain employs TRBV10-2 and TRBJ2-5; 9 nucleotides align to TRBD1. The germline V gene has CDR1 WSHSY and CDR2 SAAADI. Unmatched junction bases numbered 5, after V lost 8 bases and J lost 4 bases. There are 13 residues in the CDR3. In nucleotides, the CDR3 is TGCGCCAGCCGCGGACAGGGGAGAGAGACCCAGTACTTC. Translating gives CASRGQGRETQYF.

The chain employs TRBV7-3 and TRBJ2-3, with 9 bases lining up with TRBD1. This CDR3 is 14 amino acids long. Germline V gene sequence: CDR1 SGHTA, CDR2 FQGTGA. V lost 4 bases and J lost 1; bases outside the gene matches: 0. In nucleotides, the CDR3 is TGTGCCAGCAGCTGGACAGGGGGCACAGATACGCAGTATTTT. Amino acids: CASSWTGGTDTQYF.

The chain has TRBV7-3 and TRBJ1-6; a possible D gene is TRBD1 (6 bases). This CDR3 region has 14 residues. The V end was cut by 6 bases, the J end by 9 bases, with 15 bases between. The germline V gene encodes CDR1 SGHTA and CDR2 FQGTGA. The CDR3: CASSSGTTGSPLHF. The CDR3 DNA reads TGTGCCAGCAGTTCCGGGACAACTGGTTCACCCCTCCACTTT.

This chain joins TRBV28 and TRBJ2-7; D possibly corresponds to TRBD1 (6 bases). The CDR3 spans 15 residues. CDR1 and CDR2 (germline): MDHEN, SYDVKM. Between the trimmed V and J ends, which lost 6 bases and 0 bases, there was a span of 15 bases. CDR3 bases: TGTGCCAGCAGCCCCAGGGGCGCGTCCTCCTACGAGCAGTACTTC. Its translation: CASSPRGASSYEQYF.

This clone was seen just once. V is TRBV5-4 and J is TRBJ2-1, with 9 bases matching TRBD2. Trimming at V came to 0 bases and at J to 7 bases, leaving 5 bases not matched to a gene. CDR3 size: 15 residues. Germline V gene data show CDR1 as SGHNT and CDR2 as YYREEE (reference sequence). The CDR3 region is CASSLEGLALNEQFF. CDR3 bases: TGTGCCAGCAGCTTGGAGGGACTAGCATTGAATGAGCAGTTCTTC.

The chain couples TRBV4-3 to TRBJ1-5; D gene unclear. Germline loops: CDR1 LGHNA, CDR2 YSLEER. Trimming stripped 0 bases from V and 7 bases from J, with 10 bases between. The CDR3 contains 14 residues. The CDR3 DNA reads as TGCGCCAGCAGCCAAGATAATTGGCAGCAGCCCCAGCATTTT. Protein sequence: CASSQDNWQQPQHF.

As for this clone: The same CDR3 is also encoded by other DNA sequences in this sample. The genes are TRBV2 and TRBJ2-1; no reliable D call. This CDR3 is 11 amino acids long. The V gene's germline CDR1 is SNHLY and CDR2 FYNNEI. The germline V and J ends were trimmed by 6 bases and 4 bases, with 4 bases remaining between them. CDR3 protein: CASSPYNEQFF. The DNA for the CDR3 is TGTGCCAGCAGCCCTTACAATGAGCAGTTCTTC.

This chain links TRBV7-9 with TRBJ2-7; 12 positions agree with TRBD2. V was pared by 10 bases and J by 6 bases, with 7 bases of the junction left unmatched. The CDR3 length is 13 residues. In germline, CDR1 is SEHNR, CDR2 FQNEAQ (reference sequence). The CDR3 nucleotides read TGTGCCATCCTAGCGGGAGGGGGGTTCGAGCAGTACTTC. Amino acid sequence: CAILAGGGFEQYF.

This rearrangement joins TRBV7-2 to TRBJ2-1, with a weak D call TRBD2 (5 bases). Trimming cost V 1 base and J 6 bases, with 10 bases left between them. Germline CDR1 SGHTA, CDR2 FQGNSA. The CDR3 loop spans 14 amino acids. The CDR3: CASSLGLAGNEQFF. The CDR3 DNA follows: TGTGCCAGCAGCTTAGGGCTAGCCGGCAATGAGCAGTTCTTC.

This clone has a single count. This chain connects TRBV19 to TRBJ1-2; possible D gene TRBD1, 5 bases. This CDR3 contains 14 residues. V dropped 3 bases and J dropped 2 bases, with 10 bases sitting between them. Germline V gene lookup returns CDR1 LNHDA and CDR2 SQIVND (reference sequence). DNA of the CDR3: TGTGCCAGTAGTATGGGGCGAGCGAACTATGGCTACACCTTC. This translates into CASSMGRANYGYTF. The variable domain in full, completed from reference TRBV19 and TRBJ1-2, reads DGGITQSPKYLFRKEGQNVTLSCEQNLNHDAMYWYRQDPGQGLRLIYYSQIVNDFQKGDIAEGYSVSREKKESFPLTVTSAQKNPTAFYLCASSMGRANYGYTFGSGTRLTVV.

The rearrangement uses TRBV6-2 or TRBV6-3 and TRBJ2-2, with 7 nucleotides matching TRBD2. CDR1 MNHEY and CDR2 SVGEGT come from the germline V gene. With V trimmed by 3 bases and J by 0 bases, 1 base remained unmatched. This CDR3 comprises 15 residues. The CDR3 nucleotides are TGTGCCAGCAGTTATCGGGGGGCGAACACCGGGGAGCTGTTTTTT. Translating it yields CASSYRGANTGELFF.

V usage is TRBV12-5 and J usage is TRBJ2-7; D gene uncertain. Germline V gene sequence: CDR1 LGHNT, CDR2 FRNRAP. The CDR3 runs to 17 residues. Trimming took 0 bases from V and 1 from J, leaving 16 bases between them. CDR3 nucleotides: TGTGCTAGTGGTTTGGTAAACCTGGTGACAATTTCCTACGAGCAGTACTTC. Translated: CASGLVNLVTISYEQYF.

The gene calls are TRBV19 and TRBJ2-1; 13 nucleotides line up with TRBD2. The CDR3 totals 14 residues. CDR1 is LNHDA, CDR2 SQIVND, per germline (reference sequence). After removal of 1 base from V and 9 bases from J, the junction contained 0 bases not matched to a gene. This chain's CDR3 is CASSIGLAGGEQFF. The CDR3 region has the DNA TGTGCCAGTAGTATAGGACTAGCGGGGGGTGAGCAGTTCTTC.

This sequence joins TRBV5-1 and TRBJ2-1; D is unclear. The germline gives CDR1 SGHRS, CDR2 YFSETQ. The CDR3 has 16 residues. V lost 4 bases, J lost 3 bases, and 17 bases lay in between. The CDR3 protein is CASSPGPIGRYNEQFF. Written as DNA, the CDR3 is TGCGCCAGCAGCCCGGGTCCTATCGGTCGCTACAATGAGCAGTTCTTC.

This chain links TRBV7-9 with TRBJ2-2; D may be TRBD2 (6 bases). The CDR3 extends over 16 amino acids. The germline gives CDR1 SEHNR, CDR2 FQNEAQ (reference sequence). Trimming pared 3 bases from V and 4 bases from J, leaving 15 bases between. The DNA of the CDR3 is TGTGCCAGCAGCTTGAAACCGGGGGAGAGCACCGGGGAGCTGTTTTTT. Translation: CASSLKPGESTGELFF. Combining the CDR3 with reference TRBV7-9 and TRBJ2-2 gives the whole variable domain DTGVSQNPRHKITKRGQNVTFRCDPISEHNRLYWYRQTLGQGPEFLTYFQNEAQLEKSRLLSDRFSAERPKGSFSTLEIQRTEQGDSAMYLCASSLKPGESTGELFFGEGSRLTVL.

The gene calls are TRBV29-1 and TRBJ1-2, with 9 bases that match TRBD1. The germline V gene encodes CDR1 SQVTM and CDR2 ANQGSEA. Trimming cost V 7 bases and J 4 bases; bases outside gene matches: 7. The CDR3 extends over 13 amino acids. This CDR3 reads CSATTGGSYGYTF. CDR3 DNA: TGCAGCGCTACGACAGGGGGTAGCTATGGCTACACCTTC.

The V call is TRBV5-4, the J call TRBJ1-2; D is ambiguous. Germline assignment: CDR1 SGHNT and CDR2 YYREEE (reference sequence). The CDR3 consists of 17 residues. The V end was cut by 0 bases, the J end by 1 base, with 16 bases between. The CDR3 protein is CASSLAGGEALNYGYTF. The CDR3 nucleotides are TGTGCCAGCAGCTTGGCGGGTGGGGAGGCTCTTAACTATGGCTACACCTTC. The variable domain in full, with the rest retrieved from reference TRBV5-4 and TRBJ1-2, is ETGVTQSPTHLIKTRGQQVTLRCSSQSGHNTVSWYQQALGQGPQFIFQYYREEENGRGNFPPRFSGLQFPNYSSELNVNALELDDSALYLCASSLAGGEALNYGYTFGSGTRLTVV.

The rearrangement links TRBV19 to TRBJ1-4; 9 bases agree with TRBD1. J gave up 8 bases and V 4 bases, and 5 bases lay outside the gene matches. The CDR3 runs 14 residues. Germline V gene lookup returns CDR1 LNHDA and CDR2 SQIVND (reference sequence). The CDR3 loop reads CASSTGQGREKLFF. The CDR3 DNA is TGTGCCAGTAGTACAGGACAGGGGCGGGAAAAACTGTTTTTT.

This chain uses TRBV14 with TRBJ2-2; D possibly corresponds to TRBD2 (5 bases). CDR3 length equals 14 residues. Germline V CDR1 and CDR2: SGHDN, FVKESK. The V end was cut by 0 bases, the J end by 5 bases, with 7 bases between. For the CDR3, the DNA is TGTGCCAGCAGCCAAGAGCCGGGAACCGGGGAGCTGTTTTTT. This sequence encodes CASSQEPGTGELFF. The complete variable domain, with remaining parts taken from reference TRBV14 and TRBJ2-2, reads EAGVTQFPSHSVIEKGQTVTLRCDPISGHDNLYWYRRVMGKEIKFLLHFVKESKQDESGMPNNRFLAERTGGTYSTLKVQPAELEDSGVYFCASSQEPGTGELFFGEGSRLTVL.

The chain joins TRBV5-1 to TRBJ1-4; 11 nucleotides align to TRBD1. The germline CDR1 and CDR2 sequences are SGHRS and YFSETQ. This CDR3 contains 16 residues. The trim removed 4 bases at V and 7 bases at J, leaving 9 bases unmatched. Written as DNA, the CDR3 is TGCGCCAGCAGCGTAGGGACAGGGGGTCGCGGTGAAAAACTGTTTTTT. Its translation is CASSVGTGGRGEKLFF.

The rearrangement links TRBV19 to TRBJ2-2; 10 nucleotides agree with TRBD1. Germline loops: CDR1 LNHDA, CDR2 SQIVND (reference sequence). Germline trimming cut 3 bases from V and 6 bases from J; bases unmatched to any gene: 4. The CDR3 runs 15 residues. The CDR3 nucleotides read TGTGCCAGTAGTATTGGGACAGGGGTACCCGGGGAGCTGTTTTTT. Protein: CASSIGTGVPGELFF.

V is TRBV9 and J is TRBJ2-5; 8 bases map to TRBD2. V lost 0 bases and J lost 0; bases outside the gene matches: 22. This CDR3 spans 22 amino acids. Germline V gives CDR1 SGDLS, CDR2 YYNGEE. The CDR3 DNA follows: TGTGCCAGCAGCGTAGCCCCCGCAGGGCGGGCTAGCGGGTCGCCTGACCAAGAGACCCAGTACTTC. It codes for CASSVAPAGRASGSPDQETQYF.

This clone has just a few counts. The chain employs TRBV19 and TRBJ1-2; tentatively, D is TRBD1 (5 bases). The V gene lost 5 bases and the J gene lost 5 bases, with 18 bases spanning the gap. Germline values: CDR1 LNHDA, CDR2 SQIVND (reference sequence). CDR3 length: 15 amino acids. In DNA form, the CDR3 reads TGTGCCAGTAGTCACGGGGGTCGGCCGTCGTATGGCTACACCTTC. This codes for CASSHGGRPSYGYTF.

The chain recombines TRBV7-3 with TRBJ2-2, with D uncertain. V lost 1 base to trimming and J lost 2 bases, with 8 bases between them. This CDR3 contains 15 residues. Looked up from germline, CDR1 is SGHTA and CDR2 is FQGTGA. DNA for the CDR3: TGTGCCAGCAGCTTAAGCACAGACAACACCGGGGAGCTGTTTTTT. Amino acid sequence: CASSLSTDNTGELFF.

The chain is built from TRBV7-9 and TRBJ2-2; D gene ambiguous. With 3 bases removed from V and 4 bases from J, the gap between germline ends came to 3 bases. CDR1 SEHNR and CDR2 FQNEAQ come from the germline V gene (reference sequence). The CDR3 sequence is 12 residues long. Here the CDR3 DNA reads TGTGCCAGCAGCTTTAGCACCGGGGAGCTGTTTTTT. Its translation is CASSFSTGELFF.

In its sample, this clone was seen a few times. V and J are TRBV19 and TRBJ2-7; TRBD1 might be the D (6 bases). The V gene's germline CDR1 is LNHDA and CDR2 SQIVND (reference sequence). This CDR3 has 15 residues. Deletions cut 3 bases from V and 2 bases from J, with 14 bases between. CDR3 loop: CASSIHRVGPYEQYF. The CDR3, as DNA: TGTGCCAGTAGTATCCACAGGGTGGGACCCTACGAGCAGTACTTC.

This chain uses TRBV4-1 with TRBJ2-2; the D gene is possibly TRBD1 (5 bases). CDR1 is MGHRA and CDR2 is YSYEKL in the germline V gene. The CDR3 covers 15 residues. V lost 0 bases, J lost 7 bases, and 12 bases lay in between. In nucleotides, the CDR3 is TGCGCCAGCAGCCAAGACCCCTTCAGGGTCGGGGAGCTGTTTTTT. As protein: CASSQDPFRVGELFF.

The rearrangement links TRBV29-1 to TRBJ2-7; D possibly corresponds to TRBD1 (6 bases). Germline V gene lookup returns CDR1 SQVTM and CDR2 ANQGSEA. Between the trimmed V and J ends, which lost 7 bases and 6 bases, there was a span of 13 bases. The CDR3 length is 11 residues. The chain's CDR3 is CSGLGQSEQYF. The CDR3 nucleotides read TGCAGCGGACTCGGACAGAGCGAGCAGTACTTC.

In its sample, this clone was seen once. The chain links TRBV5-1 to TRBJ2-7; 8 bases line up with TRBD2. The junction had 7 bases not matched to a gene; V was cut back by 7 bases and J by 1 base. The germline V gene has CDR1 SGHRS and CDR2 YFSETQ. CDR3 length: 14 amino acids. The CDR3 nucleotides are TGCGCCAGCCGGAGCGGGAGTGCTTCCTACGAGCAGTACTTC. Protein product: CASRSGSASYEQYF.